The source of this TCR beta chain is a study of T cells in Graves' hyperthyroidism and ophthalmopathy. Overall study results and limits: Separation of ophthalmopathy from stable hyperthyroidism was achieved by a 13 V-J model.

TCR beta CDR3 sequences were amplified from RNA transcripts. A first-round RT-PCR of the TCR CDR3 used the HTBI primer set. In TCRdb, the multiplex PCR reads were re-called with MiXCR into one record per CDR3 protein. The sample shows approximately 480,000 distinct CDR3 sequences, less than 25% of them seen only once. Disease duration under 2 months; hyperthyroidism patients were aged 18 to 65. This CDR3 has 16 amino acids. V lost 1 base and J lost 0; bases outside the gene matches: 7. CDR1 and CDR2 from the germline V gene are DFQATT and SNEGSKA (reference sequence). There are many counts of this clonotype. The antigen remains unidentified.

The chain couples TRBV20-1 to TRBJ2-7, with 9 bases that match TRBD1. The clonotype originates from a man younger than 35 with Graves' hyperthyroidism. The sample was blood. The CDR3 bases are TGCAGTGCTAGAGGGGACAGGGCCGAGAGCTCCTACGAGCAGTACTTC. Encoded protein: CSARGDRAESSYEQYF.